The source of this T cell receptor (beta chain) is a study of Ad26.COV2.S vaccination and SARS-CoV-2 variants. Treatment given: around 19 received Ad26.COV2.S at low or high dose, single or two shots; about 5 received placebo; per-sample allocation not given. The study sampled participants on day 63 after the first vaccine or placebo injection. In Boston, the donor was an adult between 18-55 years of age. TCRdb keeps only in-frame clones here, not all; method: immunoSEQ multiplex PCR. The data show 440,000 or so clones, 92% seen once. This CDR3 has 14 residues. Germline assignment: CDR1 SGHVS and CDR2 FQNEAQ. V lost 3 bases to trimming and J lost 2 bases, with 8 bases between them.

The TCR comes from a person between 18 and 65 years old who received the Ad26.COV2.S COVID-19 vaccine or a placebo. The chain links TRBV7-8 to TRBJ2-1; D ambiguous. The sample in question was peripheral blood, obtained in a trial of Ad26.COV2.S vaccine versus placebo. CDR3: CASSLPVTYNEQFF. CDR3 bases: TGTGCCAGCAGCTTGCCAGTTACCTACAATGAGCAGTTCTTC. Combining the CDR3 with reference TRBV7-8 and TRBJ2-1 gives the whole variable domain GAGVSQSPRYKVAKRGQDVALRCDPISGHVSLFWYQQALGQGPEFLTYFQNEAQLDKSGLPSDRFFAERPEGSVSTLKIQRTQQEDSAVYLCASSLPVTYNEQFFGPGTRLTVL.